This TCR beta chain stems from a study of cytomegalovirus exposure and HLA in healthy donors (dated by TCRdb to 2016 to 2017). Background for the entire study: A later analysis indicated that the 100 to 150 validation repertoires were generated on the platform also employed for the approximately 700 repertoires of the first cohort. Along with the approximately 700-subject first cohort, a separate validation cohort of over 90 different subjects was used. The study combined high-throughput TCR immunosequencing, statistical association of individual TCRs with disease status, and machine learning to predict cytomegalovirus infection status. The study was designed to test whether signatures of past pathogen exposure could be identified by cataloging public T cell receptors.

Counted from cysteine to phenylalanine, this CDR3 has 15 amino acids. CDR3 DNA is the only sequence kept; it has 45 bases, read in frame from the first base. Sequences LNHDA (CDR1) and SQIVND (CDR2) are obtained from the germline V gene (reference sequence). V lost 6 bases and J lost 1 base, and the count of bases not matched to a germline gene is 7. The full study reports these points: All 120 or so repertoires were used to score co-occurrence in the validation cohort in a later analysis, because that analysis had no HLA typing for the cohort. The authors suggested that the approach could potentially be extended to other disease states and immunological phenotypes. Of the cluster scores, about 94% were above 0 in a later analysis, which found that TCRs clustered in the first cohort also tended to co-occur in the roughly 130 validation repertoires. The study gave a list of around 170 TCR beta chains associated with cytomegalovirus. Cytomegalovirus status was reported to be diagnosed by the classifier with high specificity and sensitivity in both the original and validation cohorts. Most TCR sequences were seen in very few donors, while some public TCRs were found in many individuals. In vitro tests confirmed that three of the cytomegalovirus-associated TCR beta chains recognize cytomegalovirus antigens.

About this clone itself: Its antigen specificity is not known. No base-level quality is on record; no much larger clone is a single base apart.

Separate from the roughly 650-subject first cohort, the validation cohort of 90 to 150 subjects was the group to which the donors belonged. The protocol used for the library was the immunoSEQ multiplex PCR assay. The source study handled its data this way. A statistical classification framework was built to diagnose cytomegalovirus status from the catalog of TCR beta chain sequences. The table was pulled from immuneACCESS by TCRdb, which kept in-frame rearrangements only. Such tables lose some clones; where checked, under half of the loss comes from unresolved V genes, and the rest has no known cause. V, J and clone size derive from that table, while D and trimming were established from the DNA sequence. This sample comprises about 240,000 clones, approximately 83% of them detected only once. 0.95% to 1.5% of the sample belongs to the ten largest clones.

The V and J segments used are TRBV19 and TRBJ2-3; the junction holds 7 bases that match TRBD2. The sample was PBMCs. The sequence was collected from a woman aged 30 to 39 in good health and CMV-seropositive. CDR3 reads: CASRSAGVGTDTQYF. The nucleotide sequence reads TGTGCCAGTAGGTCCGCGGGGGTAGGCACAGATACGCAGTATTTT.